What follows is one TCR beta chain and its context. This entry is derived from a study of T cell repertoires in cytomegalovirus infection. The CDR3 contains 15 residues. The V and J ends lost 5 bases and 3 bases respectively, with 15 bases between them. Germline loops: CDR1 SGHAT, CDR2 FQNNGV. Via MiXCR, TCRdb re-called the reads, giving one row per CDR3 protein. Here the sample spans about 310,000 distinct CDR3 sequences, roughly 17% being singletons. This receptor was taken from a human donor in good health (CMV status not recorded). Some clones in this sample may be carry-over from other donors' samples. The specimen sequenced was PBMCs. The rearrangement links TRBV11-2 to TRBJ2-3; D unresolved. The CDR3 DNA is TGTGCCAGCAGCCCTGGTTGGTCTAGGACAGATACGCAGTATTTT. Translated: CASSPGWSRTDTQYF.